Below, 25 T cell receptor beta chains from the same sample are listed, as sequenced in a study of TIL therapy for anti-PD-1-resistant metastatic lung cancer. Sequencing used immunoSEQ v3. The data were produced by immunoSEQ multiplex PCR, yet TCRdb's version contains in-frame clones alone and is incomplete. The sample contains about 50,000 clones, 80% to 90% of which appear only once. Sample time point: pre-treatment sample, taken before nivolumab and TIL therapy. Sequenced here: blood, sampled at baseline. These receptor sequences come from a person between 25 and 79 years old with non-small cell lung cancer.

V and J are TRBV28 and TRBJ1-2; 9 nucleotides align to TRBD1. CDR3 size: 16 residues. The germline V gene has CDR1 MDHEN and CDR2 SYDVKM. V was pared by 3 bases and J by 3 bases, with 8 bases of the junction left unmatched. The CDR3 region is CASSLAIQGADYGYTF. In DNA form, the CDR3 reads TGTGCCAGCAGTTTGGCGATACAGGGGGCTGACTATGGCTACACCTTC.

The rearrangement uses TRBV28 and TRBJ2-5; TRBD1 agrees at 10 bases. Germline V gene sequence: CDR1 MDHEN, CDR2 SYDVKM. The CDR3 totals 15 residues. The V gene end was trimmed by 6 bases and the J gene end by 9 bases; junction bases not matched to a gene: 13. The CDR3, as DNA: TGTGCCAGCAGCAACGGACAGGGGGGATCCGTGGCCCAGTACTTC. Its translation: CASSNGQGGSVAQYF.

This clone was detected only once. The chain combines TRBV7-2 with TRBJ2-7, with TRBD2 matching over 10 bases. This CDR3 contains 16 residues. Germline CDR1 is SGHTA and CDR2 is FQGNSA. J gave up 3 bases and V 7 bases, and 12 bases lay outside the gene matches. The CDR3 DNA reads TGTGCCAGCACCCATTCTAGCGGGAGTTTCTTCTACGAGCAGTACTTC. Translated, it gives CASTHSSGSFFYEQYF.

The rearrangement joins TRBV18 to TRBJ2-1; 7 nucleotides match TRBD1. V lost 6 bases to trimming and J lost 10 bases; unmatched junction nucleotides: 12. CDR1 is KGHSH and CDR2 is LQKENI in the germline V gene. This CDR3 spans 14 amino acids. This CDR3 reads CASSRRRDREEQFF. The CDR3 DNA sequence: TGTGCCAGCTCTCGTCGAAGAGACAGGGAAGAGCAGTTCTTC.

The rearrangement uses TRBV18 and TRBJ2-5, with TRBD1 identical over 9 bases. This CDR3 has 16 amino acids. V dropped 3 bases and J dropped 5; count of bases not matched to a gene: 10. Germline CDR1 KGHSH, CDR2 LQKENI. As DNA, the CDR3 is TGTGCCAGCTCACCCACCGGGACAGGGCGGTTGGAGACCCAGTACTTC. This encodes CASSPTGTGRLETQYF.

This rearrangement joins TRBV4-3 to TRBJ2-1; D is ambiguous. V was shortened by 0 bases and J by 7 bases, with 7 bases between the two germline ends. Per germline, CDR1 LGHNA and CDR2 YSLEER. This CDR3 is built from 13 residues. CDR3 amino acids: CASSQDLVNEQFF. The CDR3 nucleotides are TGCGCCAGCAGCCAAGATTTGGTTAATGAGCAGTTCTTC.

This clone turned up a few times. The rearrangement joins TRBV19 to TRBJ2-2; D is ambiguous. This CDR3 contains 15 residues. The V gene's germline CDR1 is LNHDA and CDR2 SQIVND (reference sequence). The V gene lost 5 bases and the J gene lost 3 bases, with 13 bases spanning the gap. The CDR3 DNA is TGTGCCAGTAGTTTCCAGAAAGGAGACACCGGGGAGCTGTTTTTT. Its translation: CASSFQKGDTGELFF.

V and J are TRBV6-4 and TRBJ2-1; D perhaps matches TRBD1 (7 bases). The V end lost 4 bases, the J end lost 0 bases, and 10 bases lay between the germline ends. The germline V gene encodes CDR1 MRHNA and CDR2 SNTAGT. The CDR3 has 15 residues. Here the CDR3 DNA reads TGTGCCAGCAGTGCCCAGGGGGGCTCCTACAATGAGCAGTTCTTC. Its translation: CASSAQGGSYNEQFF.

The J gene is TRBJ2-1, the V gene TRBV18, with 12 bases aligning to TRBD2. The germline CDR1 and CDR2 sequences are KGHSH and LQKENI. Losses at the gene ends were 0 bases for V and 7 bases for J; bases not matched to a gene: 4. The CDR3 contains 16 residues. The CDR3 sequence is CASSPPTSGGRNEQFF. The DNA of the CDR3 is TGTGCCAGCTCACCACCGACTAGCGGGGGCCGGAATGAGCAGTTCTTC.

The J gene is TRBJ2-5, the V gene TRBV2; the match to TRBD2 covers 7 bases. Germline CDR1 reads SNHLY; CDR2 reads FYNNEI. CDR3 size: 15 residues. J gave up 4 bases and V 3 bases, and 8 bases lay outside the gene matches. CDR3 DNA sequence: TGTGCCAGCAGTGACCTAGGGAGGGCCGGAGAGACCCAGTACTTC. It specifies CASSDLGRAGETQYF. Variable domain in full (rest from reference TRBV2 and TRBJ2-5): EPEVTQTPSHQVTQMGQEVILRCVPISNHLYFYWYRQILGQKVEFLVSFYNNEISEKSEIFDDQFSVERPDGSNFTLKIRSTKLEDSAMYFCASSDLGRAGETQYFGPGTRLLVL.

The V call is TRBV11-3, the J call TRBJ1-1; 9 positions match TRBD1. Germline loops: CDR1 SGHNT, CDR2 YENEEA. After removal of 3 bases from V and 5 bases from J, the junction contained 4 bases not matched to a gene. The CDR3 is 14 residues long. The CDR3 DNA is TGTGCCAGCAGCTTGGGACAGGGTTCAACTGAAGCTTTCTTT. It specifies CASSLGQGSTEAFF.

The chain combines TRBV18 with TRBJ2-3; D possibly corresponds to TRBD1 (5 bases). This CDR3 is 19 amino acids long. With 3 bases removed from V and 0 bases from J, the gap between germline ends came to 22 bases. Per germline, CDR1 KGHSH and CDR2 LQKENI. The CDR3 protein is CASSPADIQNAVSTDTQYF. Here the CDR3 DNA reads TGTGCCAGCTCACCGGCGGACATCCAAAACGCCGTTAGCACAGATACGCAGTATTTT.

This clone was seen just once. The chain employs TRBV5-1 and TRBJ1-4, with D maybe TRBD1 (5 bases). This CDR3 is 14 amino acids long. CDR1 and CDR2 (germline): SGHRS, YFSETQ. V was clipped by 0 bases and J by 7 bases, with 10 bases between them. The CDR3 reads CASSLGDPAEKLFF. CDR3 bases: TGCGCCAGCAGCTTGGGGGACCCGGCTGAAAAACTGTTTTTT.

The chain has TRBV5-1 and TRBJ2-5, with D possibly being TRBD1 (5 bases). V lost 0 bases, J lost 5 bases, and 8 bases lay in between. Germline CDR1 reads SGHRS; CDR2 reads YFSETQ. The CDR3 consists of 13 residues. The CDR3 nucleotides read TGCGCCAGCAGCTTGGGGGGCCGCGAGACCCAGTACTTC. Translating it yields CASSLGGRETQYF. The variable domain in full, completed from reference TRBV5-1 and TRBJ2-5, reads KAGVTQTPRYLIKTRGQQVTLSCSPISGHRSVSWYQQTPGQGLQFLFEYFSETQRNKGNFPGRFSGRQFSNSRSEMNVSTLELGDSALYLCASSLGGRETQYFGPGTRLLVL.

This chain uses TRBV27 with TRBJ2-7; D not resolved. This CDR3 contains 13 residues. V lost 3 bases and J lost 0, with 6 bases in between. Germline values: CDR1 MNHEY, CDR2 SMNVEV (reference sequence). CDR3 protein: CASSFADSYEQYF. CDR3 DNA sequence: TGTGCCAGCAGTTTCGCGGACTCCTACGAGCAGTACTTC.

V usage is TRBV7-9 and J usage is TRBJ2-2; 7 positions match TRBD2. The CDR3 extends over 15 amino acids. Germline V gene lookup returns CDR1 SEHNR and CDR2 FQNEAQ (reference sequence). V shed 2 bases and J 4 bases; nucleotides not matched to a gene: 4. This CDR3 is CASSLWEGSTGELFF. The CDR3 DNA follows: TGTGCCAGCAGCTTATGGGAGGGGAGCACCGGGGAGCTGTTTTTT.

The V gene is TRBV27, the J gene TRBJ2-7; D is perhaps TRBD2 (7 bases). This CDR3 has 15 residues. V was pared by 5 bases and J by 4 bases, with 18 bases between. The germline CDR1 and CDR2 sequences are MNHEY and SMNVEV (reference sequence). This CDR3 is CASSPSLEGGYEQYF. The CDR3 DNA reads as TGTGCCAGCAGTCCCTCGTTAGAGGGGGGGTACGAGCAGTACTTC.

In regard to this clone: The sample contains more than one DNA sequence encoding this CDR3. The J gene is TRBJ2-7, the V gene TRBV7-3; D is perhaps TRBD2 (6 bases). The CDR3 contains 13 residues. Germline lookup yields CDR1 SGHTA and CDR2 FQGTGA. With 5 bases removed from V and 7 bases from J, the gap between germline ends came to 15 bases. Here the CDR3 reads CASSPGGPGEQYF. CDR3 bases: TGTGCCAGCAGCCCCGGAGGGCCTGGGGAGCAGTACTTC.

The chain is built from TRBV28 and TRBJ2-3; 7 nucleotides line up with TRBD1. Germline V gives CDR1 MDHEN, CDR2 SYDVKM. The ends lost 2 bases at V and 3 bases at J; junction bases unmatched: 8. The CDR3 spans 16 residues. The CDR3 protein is CASSLPGGTGTDTQYF. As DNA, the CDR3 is TGTGCCAGCAGTTTACCAGGGGGAACCGGGACAGATACGCAGTATTTT.

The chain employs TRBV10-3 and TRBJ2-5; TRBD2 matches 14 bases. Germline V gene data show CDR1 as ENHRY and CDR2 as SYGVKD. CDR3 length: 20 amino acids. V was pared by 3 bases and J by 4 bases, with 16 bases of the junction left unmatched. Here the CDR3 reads CAISDPGLAGGTLTLETQYF. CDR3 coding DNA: TGTGCCATCAGTGATCCCGGACTAGCGGGAGGTACCCTCACTTTAGAGACCCAGTACTTC.

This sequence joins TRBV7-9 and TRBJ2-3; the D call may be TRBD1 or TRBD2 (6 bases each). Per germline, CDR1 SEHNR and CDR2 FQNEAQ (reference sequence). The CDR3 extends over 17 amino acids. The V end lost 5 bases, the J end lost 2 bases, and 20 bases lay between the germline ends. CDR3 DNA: TGTGCCAGCAGCGCCCCAGGCGGCCGGGGGCCCACAGATACGCAGTATTTT. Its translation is CASSAPGGRGPTDTQYF.

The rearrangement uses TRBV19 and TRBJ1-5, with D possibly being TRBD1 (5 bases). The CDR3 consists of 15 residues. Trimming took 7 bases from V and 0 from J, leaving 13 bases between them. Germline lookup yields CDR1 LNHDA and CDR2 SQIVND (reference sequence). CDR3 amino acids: CASIRDLNSNQPQHF. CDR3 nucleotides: TGTGCCAGTATCCGGGACCTTAATAGCAATCAGCCCCAGCATTTT. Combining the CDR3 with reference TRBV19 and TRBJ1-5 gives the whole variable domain DGGITQSPKYLFRKEGQNVTLSCEQNLNHDAMYWYRQDPGQGLRLIYYSQIVNDFQKGDIAEGYSVSREKKESFPLTVTSAQKNPTAFYLCASIRDLNSNQPQHFGDGTRLSIL.

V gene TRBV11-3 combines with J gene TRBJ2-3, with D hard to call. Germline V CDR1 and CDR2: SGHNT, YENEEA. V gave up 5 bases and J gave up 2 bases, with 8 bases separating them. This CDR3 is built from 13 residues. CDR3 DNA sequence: TGTGCCAGCAGCCCGAGTTTCACAGATACGCAGTATTTT. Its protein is CASSPSFTDTQYF.

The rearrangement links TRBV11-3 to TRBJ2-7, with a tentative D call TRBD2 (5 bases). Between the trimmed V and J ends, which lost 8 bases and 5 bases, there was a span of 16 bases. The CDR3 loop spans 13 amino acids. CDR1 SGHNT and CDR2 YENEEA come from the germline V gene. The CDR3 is CASRGPNSDEQYF. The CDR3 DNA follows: TGTGCCAGCCGGGGTCCAAACTCTGACGAGCAGTACTTC.

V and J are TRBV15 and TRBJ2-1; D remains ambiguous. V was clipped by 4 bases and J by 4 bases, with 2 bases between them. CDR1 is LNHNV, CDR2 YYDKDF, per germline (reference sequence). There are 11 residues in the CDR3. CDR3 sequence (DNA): TGTGCCACCAGCATATACAATGAGCAGTTCTTC. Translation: CATSIYNEQFF.